A single T cell receptor beta chain is shown here with its context. The data were obtained in a study of shared clonotypes between healthy human individuals. Here immunoSEQ multiplex PCR was the method, and the copy in TCRdb shows in-frame clones only, minus some. Among nearly 1 million clones listed, about 80% were seen once. Germline assignment: CDR1 SGHRS and CDR2 YFSETQ. The CDR3 is 15 residues long. V was clipped by 0 bases and J by 1 base, with 10 bases between them. Source material: memory CD4+ T cells sorted from blood. As to subset: CD45RA-negative fraction. The genes are TRBV5-1 and TRBJ1-1; D call uncertain. The source is a man aged 18 to 29 in good health. The CDR3 DNA reads as TGCGCCAGCAGCTTGGTAGGCGGGCAGAACACTGAAGCTTTCTTT. As protein: CASSLVGGQNTEAFF.